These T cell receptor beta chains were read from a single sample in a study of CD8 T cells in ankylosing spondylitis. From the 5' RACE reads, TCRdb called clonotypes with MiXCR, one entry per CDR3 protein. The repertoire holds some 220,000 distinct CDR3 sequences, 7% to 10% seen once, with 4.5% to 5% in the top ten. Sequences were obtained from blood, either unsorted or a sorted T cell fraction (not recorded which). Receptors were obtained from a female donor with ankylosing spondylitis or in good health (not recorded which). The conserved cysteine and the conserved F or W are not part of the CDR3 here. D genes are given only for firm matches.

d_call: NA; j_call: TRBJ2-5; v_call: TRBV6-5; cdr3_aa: ASSYSGVSPGTQY
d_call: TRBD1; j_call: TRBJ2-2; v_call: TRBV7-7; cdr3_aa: ASSPRTGRDTGELF
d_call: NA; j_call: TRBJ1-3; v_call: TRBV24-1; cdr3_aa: ATSGAGSGNTIY
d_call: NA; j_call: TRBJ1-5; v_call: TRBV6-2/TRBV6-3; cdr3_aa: ASSYSRAGVSNQPQH
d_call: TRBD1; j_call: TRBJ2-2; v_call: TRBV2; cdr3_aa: ASSEGQGPGELF
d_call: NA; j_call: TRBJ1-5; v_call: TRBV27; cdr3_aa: ASSFVSNQPQH
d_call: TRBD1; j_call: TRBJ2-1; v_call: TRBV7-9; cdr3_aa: ASSFRDRDYNEQF
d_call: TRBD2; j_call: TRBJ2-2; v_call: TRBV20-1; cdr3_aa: SALSVAGGTGELF
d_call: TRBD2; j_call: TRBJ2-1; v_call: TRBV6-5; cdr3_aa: ASSFSGRERVNEQF
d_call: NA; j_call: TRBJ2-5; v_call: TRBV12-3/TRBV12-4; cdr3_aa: ASSLAGPQTQY
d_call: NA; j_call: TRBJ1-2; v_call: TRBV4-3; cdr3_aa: ASSQAGVGSGYT
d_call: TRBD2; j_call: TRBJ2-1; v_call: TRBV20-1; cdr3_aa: SAGPERGYNEQF
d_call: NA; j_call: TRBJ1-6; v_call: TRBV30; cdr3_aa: AWSSEGGGRNSPLH
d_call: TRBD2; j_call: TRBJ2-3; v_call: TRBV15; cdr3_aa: ATSTRLAGVGTDTQY
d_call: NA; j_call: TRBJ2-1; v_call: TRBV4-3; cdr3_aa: ASSPWVSSYNEQF
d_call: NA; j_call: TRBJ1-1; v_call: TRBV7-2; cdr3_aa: ASSLSGGRTEAF
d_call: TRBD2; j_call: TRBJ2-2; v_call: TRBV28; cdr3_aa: ASRPAGELTGELF
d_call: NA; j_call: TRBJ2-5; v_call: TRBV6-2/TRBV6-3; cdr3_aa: VSSPDLLGETQY
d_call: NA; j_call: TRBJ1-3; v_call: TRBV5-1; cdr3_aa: ASSLGALGNTIY
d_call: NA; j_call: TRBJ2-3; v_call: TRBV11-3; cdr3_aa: ASSLEAGITDTQY
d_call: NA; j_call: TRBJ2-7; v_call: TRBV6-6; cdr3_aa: ASIPQAPAGSQPYEQY
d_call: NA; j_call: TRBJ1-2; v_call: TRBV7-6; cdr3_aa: ASSQTGSGNYGYT
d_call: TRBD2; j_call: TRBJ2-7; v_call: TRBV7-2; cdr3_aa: ASSSSGFSYEQY
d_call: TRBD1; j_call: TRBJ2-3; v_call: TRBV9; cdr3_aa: ASSAQPQGITDTQY
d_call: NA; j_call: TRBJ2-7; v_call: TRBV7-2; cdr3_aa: ASSLFGPSGDEQY
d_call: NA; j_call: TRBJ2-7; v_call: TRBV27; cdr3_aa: ASSFGGGAEQY
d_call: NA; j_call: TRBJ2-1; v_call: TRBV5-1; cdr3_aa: ASSSSTVSYNEQF
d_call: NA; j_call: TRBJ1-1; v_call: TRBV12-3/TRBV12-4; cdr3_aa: ASSLNGKTEAF
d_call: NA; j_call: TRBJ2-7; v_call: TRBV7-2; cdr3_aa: ASSFAGPYEQY
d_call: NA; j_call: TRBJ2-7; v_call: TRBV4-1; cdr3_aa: ASSQGPGPNEQY
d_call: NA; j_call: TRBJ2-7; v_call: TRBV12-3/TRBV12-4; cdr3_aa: ASSFSSGDYEQY
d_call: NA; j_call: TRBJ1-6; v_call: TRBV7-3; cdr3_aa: ASSLADNSPLH
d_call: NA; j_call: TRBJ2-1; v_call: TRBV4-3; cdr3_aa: ASSQDETSSGWNEQF
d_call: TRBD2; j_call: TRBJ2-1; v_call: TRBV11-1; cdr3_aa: ASSLGAGALLSSYNEQF
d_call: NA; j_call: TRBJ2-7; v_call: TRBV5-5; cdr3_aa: ASSRQPGINSYEQY
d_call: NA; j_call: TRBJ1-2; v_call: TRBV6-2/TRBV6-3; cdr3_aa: ASSYSNGYGYT
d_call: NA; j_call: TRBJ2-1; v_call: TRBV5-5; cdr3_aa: ASSLKTGDEQF
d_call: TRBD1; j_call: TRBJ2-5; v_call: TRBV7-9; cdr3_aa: ASSDGQGLWETQY
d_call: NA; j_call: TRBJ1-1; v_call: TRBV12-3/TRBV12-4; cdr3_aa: ASRATGSQAF
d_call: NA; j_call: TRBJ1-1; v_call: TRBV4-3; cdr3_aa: ASSQDGWDTEAF
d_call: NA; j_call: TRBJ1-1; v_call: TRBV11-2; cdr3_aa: ASSLERDTEAF
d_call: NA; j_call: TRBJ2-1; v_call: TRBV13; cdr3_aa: ASSSARTYNEQF
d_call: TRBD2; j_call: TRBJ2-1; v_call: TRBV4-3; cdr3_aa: ASSERLAGYNEQF
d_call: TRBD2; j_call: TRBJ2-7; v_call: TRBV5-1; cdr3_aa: ASSPEGTSGGSYEQY
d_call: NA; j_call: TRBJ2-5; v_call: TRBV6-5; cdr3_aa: ASSSEAALLQETQY
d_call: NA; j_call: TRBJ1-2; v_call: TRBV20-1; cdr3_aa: SARPRGGGDYGYT